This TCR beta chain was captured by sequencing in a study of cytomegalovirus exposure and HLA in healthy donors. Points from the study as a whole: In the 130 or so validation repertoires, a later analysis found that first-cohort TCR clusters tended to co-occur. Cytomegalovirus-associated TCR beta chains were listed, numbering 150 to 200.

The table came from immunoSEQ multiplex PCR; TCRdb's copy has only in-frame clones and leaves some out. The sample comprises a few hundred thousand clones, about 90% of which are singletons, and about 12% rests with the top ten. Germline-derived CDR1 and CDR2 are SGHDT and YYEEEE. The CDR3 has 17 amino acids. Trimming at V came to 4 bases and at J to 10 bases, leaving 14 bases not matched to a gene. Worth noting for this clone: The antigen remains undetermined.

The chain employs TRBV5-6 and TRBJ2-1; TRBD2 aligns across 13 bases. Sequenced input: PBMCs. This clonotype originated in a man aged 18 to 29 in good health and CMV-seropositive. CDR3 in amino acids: CASSQSPGTSGIGEQFF. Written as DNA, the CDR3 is TGTGCCAGCAGCCAGAGCCCCGGGACTAGCGGGATTGGCGAGCAGTTCTTC.